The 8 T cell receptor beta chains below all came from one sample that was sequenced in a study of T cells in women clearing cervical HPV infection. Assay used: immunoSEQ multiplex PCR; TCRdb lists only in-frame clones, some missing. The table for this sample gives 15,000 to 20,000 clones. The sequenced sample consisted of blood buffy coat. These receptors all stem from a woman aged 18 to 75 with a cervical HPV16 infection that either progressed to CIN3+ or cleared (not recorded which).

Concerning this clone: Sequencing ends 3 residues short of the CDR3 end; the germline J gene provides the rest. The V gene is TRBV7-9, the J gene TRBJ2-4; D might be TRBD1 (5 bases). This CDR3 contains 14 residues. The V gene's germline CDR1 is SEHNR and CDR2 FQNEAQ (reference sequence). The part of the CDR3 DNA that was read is TGTGCCAGCAGCTTGGGCAGGGCCGGAGATGGT. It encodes CASSLGRAGDG. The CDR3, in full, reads CASSLGRAGDGQYF.

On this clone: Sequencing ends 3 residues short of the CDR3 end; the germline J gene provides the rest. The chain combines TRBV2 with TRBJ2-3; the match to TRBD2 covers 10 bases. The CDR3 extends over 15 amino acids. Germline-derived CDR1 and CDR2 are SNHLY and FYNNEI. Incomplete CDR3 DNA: TGTGCCAGCAGTGGAGCGGGGGGGCCGCAAGAGACG. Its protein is CASSGAGGPQET. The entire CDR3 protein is CASSGAGGPQETQYF.

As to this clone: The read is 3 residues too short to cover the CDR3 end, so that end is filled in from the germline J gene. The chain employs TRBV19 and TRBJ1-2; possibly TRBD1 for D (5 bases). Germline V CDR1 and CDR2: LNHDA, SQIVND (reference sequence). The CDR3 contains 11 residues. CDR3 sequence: CASTGVDTYTF. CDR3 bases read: TGTGCCAGTACGGGGGTAGATACC.

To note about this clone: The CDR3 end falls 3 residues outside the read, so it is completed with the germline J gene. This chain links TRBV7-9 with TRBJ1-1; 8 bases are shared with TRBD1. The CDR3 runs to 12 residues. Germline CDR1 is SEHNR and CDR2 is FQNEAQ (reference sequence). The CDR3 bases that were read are TGTGCCAGCAGCCGTGGGGACAGGGAA. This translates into CASSRGDRE. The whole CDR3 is CASSRGDREAFF.

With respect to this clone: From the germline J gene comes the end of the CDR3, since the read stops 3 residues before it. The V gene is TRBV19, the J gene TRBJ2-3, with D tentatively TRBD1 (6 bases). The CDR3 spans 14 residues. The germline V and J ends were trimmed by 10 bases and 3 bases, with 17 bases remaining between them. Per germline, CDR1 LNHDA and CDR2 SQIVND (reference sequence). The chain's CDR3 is CATTQGLGTDTQYF. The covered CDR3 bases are TGTGCCACCACCCAGGGGCTTGGGACAGATACG.

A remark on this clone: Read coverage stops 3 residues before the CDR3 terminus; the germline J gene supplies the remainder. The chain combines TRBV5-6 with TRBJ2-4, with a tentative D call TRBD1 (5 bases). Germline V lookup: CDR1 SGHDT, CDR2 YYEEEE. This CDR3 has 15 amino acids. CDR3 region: CASSFGGRVDQPQYF. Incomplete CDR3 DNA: TGTGCCAGCAGCTTCGGTGGCAGGGTGGATCAGCCT.

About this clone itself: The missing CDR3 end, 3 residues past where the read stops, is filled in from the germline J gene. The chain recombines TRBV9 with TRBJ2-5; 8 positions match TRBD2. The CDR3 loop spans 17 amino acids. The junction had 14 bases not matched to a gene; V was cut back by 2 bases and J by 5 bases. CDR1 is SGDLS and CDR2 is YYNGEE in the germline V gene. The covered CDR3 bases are TGTGCCAGCAGCGTTGGGCCGGGACTAGGCGCTGGGGAGACC. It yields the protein CASSVGPGLGAGET. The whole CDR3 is CASSVGPGLGAGETQYF.

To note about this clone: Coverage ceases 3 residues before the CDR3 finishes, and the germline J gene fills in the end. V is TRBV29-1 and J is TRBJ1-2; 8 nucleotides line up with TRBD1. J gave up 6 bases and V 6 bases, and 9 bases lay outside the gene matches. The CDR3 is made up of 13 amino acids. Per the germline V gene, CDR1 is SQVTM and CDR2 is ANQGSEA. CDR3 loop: CSVGGTGGNGYTF. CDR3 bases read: TGCAGCGTCGGCGGGACAGGAGGCAATGGC.